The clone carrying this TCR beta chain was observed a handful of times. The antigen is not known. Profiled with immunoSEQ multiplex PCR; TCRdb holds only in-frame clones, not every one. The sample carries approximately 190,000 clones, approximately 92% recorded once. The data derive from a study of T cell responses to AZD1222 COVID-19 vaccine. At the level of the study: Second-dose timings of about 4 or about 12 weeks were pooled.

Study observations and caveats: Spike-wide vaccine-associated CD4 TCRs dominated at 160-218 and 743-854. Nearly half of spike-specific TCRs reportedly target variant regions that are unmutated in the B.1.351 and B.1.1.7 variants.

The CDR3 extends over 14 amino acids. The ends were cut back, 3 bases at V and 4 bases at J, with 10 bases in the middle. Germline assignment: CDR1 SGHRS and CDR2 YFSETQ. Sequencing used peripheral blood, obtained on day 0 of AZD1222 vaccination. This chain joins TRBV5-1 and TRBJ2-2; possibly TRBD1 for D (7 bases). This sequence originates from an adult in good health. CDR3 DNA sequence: TGCGCCAGCAGCTCCCAGGGGGGCACCGGGGAGCTGTTTTTT. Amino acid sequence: CASSSQGGTGELFF.